The sequence of this T cell receptor beta chain was determined in a study of blood T cell repertoires in COVID-19. Study-level background: PBMCs, B-cell-depleted T cells, or T cells were the source of the cDNA or gDNA that made up the material.

Germline CDR1 LNHDA, CDR2 SQIVND (reference sequence). V lost 3 bases, J lost 8 bases, and 6 bases stayed unmatched. The CDR3 contains 13 residues. TCRdb's table, derived via immunoSEQ multiplex PCR, lists solely in-frame clones and lacks some. The table records around 200,000 clones, about 85% of them present only once. The chain combines TRBV19 with TRBJ1-2; TRBD1 agrees at 7 bases. This TCR derives from a woman older than 75 with acute or convalescent COVID-19. Sequenced sample: peripheral blood. DNA for the CDR3: TGTGCCAGTAGTATGAACAGGGGCGAAGGCTACACCTTC. Translated, it gives CASSMNRGEGYTF.